This TCR beta chain was recovered during a study of T-cell reconstitution after alpha-beta-depleted transplantation in children. V gave up 0 bases and J gave up 2 bases, with 8 bases separating them. The CDR3 length is 14 residues. The germline CDR1 and CDR2 sequences are DFQATT and SNEGSKA (reference sequence). This clonotype was counted many times. During its preparation, the TCRbeta library received unique molecular identifiers. TCRdb redid the calling of the PCR reads with MiXCR, one entry per CDR3 protein. The data contain a few hundred thousand distinct CDR3 sequences, roughly a tenth of them singletons.

The V gene is TRBV20-1, the J gene TRBJ2-1; D ambiguous. This sample comprised PBMCs from the stem cell graft donor, obtained from the stem cell graft. This sequence originates from a human donor who donated a stem cell graft to a child with acute myeloid leukemia. DNA of the CDR3: TGCAGTGCTAGAGATATGGGGACCTACAATGAGCAGTTCTTC. Translating gives CSARDMGTYNEQFF.